The rows below give T cell receptor beta chains drawn from one sample of a study of T cells in Graves' hyperthyroidism and ophthalmopathy. TCRdb used MiXCR to reprocess the multiplex PCR reads, holding one entry per CDR3 protein. This sample has about 420,000 distinct CDR3 sequences, with around 15% found just once. Sequencing was performed on blood. The receptors derive from a woman between 18 and 29 years old with Graves' hyperthyroidism. CDR3s include the opening cysteine and the closing phenylalanine or tryptophan. A D gene is named only where the DNA matches it firmly. Size values are once, few and many counts, or a class for expanded clones, and some rows have none.

clone_size: many
v_call: TRBV11-2
d_call: NA
j_call: TRBJ2-1
cdr3_length: 12
cdr3_aa: CASSLNLNEQFF
cdr3_nt: TGTGCCAGCAGCTTAAATTTAAATGAGCAGTTCTTC

clone_size: many
v_call: TRBV29-1
d_call: NA
j_call: TRBJ2-7
cdr3_length: 11
cdr3_aa: CSGGATYEQYF
cdr3_nt: TGCAGCGGGGGGGCGACCTACGAGCAGTACTTC

clone_size: few
v_call: TRBV7-2
d_call: NA
j_call: TRBJ2-2
cdr3_length: 15
cdr3_aa: CASPLGRGRAGELFF
cdr3_nt: TGTGCCAGCCCCCTCGGAAGGGGGAGGGCCGGGGAGCTGTTTTTT

clone_size: many
v_call: TRBV20-1
d_call: TRBD1
j_call: TRBJ2-1
cdr3_length: 15
cdr3_aa: CSAGNRGLRGSEQFF
cdr3_nt: TGCAGTGCTGGAAACAGGGGGCTACGGGGTAGTGAGCAGTTCTTC

clone_size: many
v_call: TRBV27
d_call: NA
j_call: TRBJ2-1
cdr3_length: 13
cdr3_aa: CASSLSPFTEQFF
cdr3_nt: TGTGCCAGCAGTTTATCACCCTTTACCGAGCAGTTCTTC

clone_size: few
v_call: TRBV4-1
d_call: NA
j_call: TRBJ2-1
cdr3_length: 15
cdr3_aa: CASSQEGGKNLEQFF
cdr3_nt: TGCGCCAGCAGCCAAGAAGGGGGTAAGAACCTTGAGCAGTTCTTC

clone_size: many
v_call: TRBV30
d_call: TRBD2
j_call: TRBJ2-1
cdr3_length: 14
cdr3_aa: CASTGTSGVNEQFF
cdr3_nt: TGTGCCTCGACCGGGACTAGCGGGGTCAATGAGCAGTTCTTC

clone_size: few
v_call: TRBV6-2/TRBV6-3
d_call: TRBD1
j_call: TRBJ1-4
cdr3_length: 15
cdr3_aa: CASSYSTGYNEKLFF
cdr3_nt: TGTGCCAGCAGTTACTCGACAGGGTATAATGAAAAACTGTTTTTT

clone_size: once
v_call: TRBV20-1
d_call: NA
j_call: TRBJ2-5
cdr3_length: 15
cdr3_aa: CSARDLSRGGQMRYF
cdr3_nt: TGCAGTGCTAGAGATCTGAGCAGGGGAGGACAAATGAGGTACTTC

clone_size: many
v_call: TRBV7-2
d_call: NA
j_call: TRBJ2-1
cdr3_length: 11
cdr3_aa: CASSLGHEQFF
cdr3_nt: TGTGCCAGCAGCTTAGGGCATGAGCAGTTCTTC

clone_size: few
v_call: TRBV3-1
d_call: NA
j_call: TRBJ2-7
cdr3_length: 14
cdr3_aa: CASSQDWDPGEQYF
cdr3_nt: TGTGCCAGCAGCCAAGATTGGGACCCAGGCGAGCAGTACTTC

clone_size: many
v_call: TRBV9
d_call: NA
j_call: TRBJ1-1
cdr3_length: 14
cdr3_aa: CASSVEAMNTEAFF
cdr3_nt: TGTGCCAGCAGCGTAGAAGCCATGAACACTGAAGCTTTCTTT

clone_size: many
v_call: TRBV7-8
d_call: NA
j_call: TRBJ1-1
cdr3_length: 16
cdr3_aa: CASSLAIRGMNTEAFF
cdr3_nt: TGTGCCAGCAGCTTAGCGATCAGGGGTATGAACACTGAAGCTTTCTTT

clone_size: many
v_call: TRBV11-2
d_call: TRBD1
j_call: TRBJ1-5
cdr3_length: 15
cdr3_aa: CASSSDRAPNQPQHF
cdr3_nt: TGTGCCAGCAGCTCCGACAGGGCACCAAATCAGCCCCAGCATTTT

clone_size: few
v_call: TRBV4-1
d_call: TRBD1
j_call: TRBJ2-1
cdr3_length: 13
cdr3_aa: CASRETGNNEQFF
cdr3_nt: TGCGCCAGCAGAGAGACAGGGAACAATGAGCAGTTCTTC

clone_size: once
v_call: TRBV28
d_call: TRBD1
j_call: TRBJ1-5
cdr3_length: 16
cdr3_aa: CASSSLDRVLNQPQHF
cdr3_nt: TGTGCCAGCAGTTCCCTTGACAGGGTTTTGAATCAGCCCCAGCATTTT

clone_size: many
v_call: TRBV30
d_call: TRBD1
j_call: TRBJ2-2
cdr3_length: 14
cdr3_aa: CASQGASVVGELFF
cdr3_nt: TGTGCCTCTCAGGGGGCTAGCGTTGTCGGGGAGCTGTTTTTT

clone_size: NA
v_call: TRBV12-3/TRBV12-4
d_call: TRBD1
j_call: TRBJ1-2
cdr3_length: 15
cdr3_aa: CASSFLSGTGASYTF
cdr3_nt: TGTGCCAGCAGTTTCCTTTCCGGGACAGGGGCGAGCTACACCTTC

clone_size: many
v_call: TRBV10-3
d_call: NA
j_call: TRBJ1-5
cdr3_length: 16
cdr3_aa: CAISDSVAGQNQPQHF
cdr3_nt: TGTGCCATCAGTGACTCGGTGGCGGGGCAAAATCAGCCCCAGCATTTT

clone_size: many
v_call: TRBV11-2
d_call: NA
j_call: TRBJ1-1
cdr3_length: 14
cdr3_aa: CASSKREMNTEAFF
cdr3_nt: TGTGCCAGCAGTAAAAGGGAGATGAACACTGAAGCTTTCTTT

clone_size: NA
v_call: TRBV4-1
d_call: TRBD2
j_call: TRBJ2-1
cdr3_length: 16
cdr3_aa: CASSQDGTIGFNEQFF
cdr3_nt: TGCGCCAGCAGCCAAGATGGGACTATCGGATTCAATGAGCAGTTCTTC

clone_size: few
v_call: TRBV5-1
d_call: NA
j_call: TRBJ2-5
cdr3_length: 14
cdr3_aa: CASSLEDIQETQYF
cdr3_nt: TGCGCCAGCAGCTTGGAGGATATACAAGAGACCCAGTACTTC

clone_size: NA
v_call: TRBV5-5
d_call: TRBD2
j_call: TRBJ2-7
cdr3_length: 13
cdr3_aa: CASSGRGVDGQYF
cdr3_nt: TGTGCCAGCAGCGGCCGGGGGGTCGACGGGCAGTACTTC

clone_size: many
v_call: TRBV20-1
d_call: NA
j_call: TRBJ2-3
cdr3_length: 12
cdr3_aa: CSALWTTKTQYF
cdr3_nt: TGCAGTGCCCTCTGGACTACCAAGACGCAGTATTTT

clone_size: many
v_call: TRBV7-7
d_call: TRBD1
j_call: TRBJ2-1
cdr3_length: 13
cdr3_aa: CASSRSDRDEQFF
cdr3_nt: TGTGCTAGCAGCCGAAGTGACAGGGATGAGCAGTTCTTC

clone_size: few
v_call: TRBV20-1
d_call: TRBD2
j_call: TRBJ2-3
cdr3_length: 15
cdr3_aa: CSARDGTSGFDTQYF
cdr3_nt: TGCAGTGCTAGAGATGGGACTAGCGGGTTTGATACGCAGTATTTT

clone_size: many
v_call: TRBV6-1
d_call: NA
j_call: TRBJ2-3
cdr3_length: 16
cdr3_aa: CASSELSGDSTDTQYF
cdr3_nt: TGTGCCAGCAGTGAATTGAGCGGCGATAGCACAGATACGCAGTATTTT

clone_size: few
v_call: TRBV6-1
d_call: TRBD1
j_call: TRBJ1-6
cdr3_length: 14
cdr3_aa: CASSIRQGDSPLHF
cdr3_nt: TGTGCCAGCAGTATACGACAGGGGGATTCACCCCTCCACTTT

clone_size: few
v_call: TRBV27
d_call: NA
j_call: TRBJ2-7
cdr3_length: 14
cdr3_aa: CASSLGGVGYEQYF
cdr3_nt: TGTGCCAGCAGTTTAGGGGGAGTGGGCTACGAGCAGTACTTC

clone_size: NA
v_call: TRBV6-5
d_call: TRBD1
j_call: TRBJ1-4
cdr3_length: 15
cdr3_aa: CASSSSGGSSEKLFF
cdr3_nt: TGTGCCAGCAGTTCGTCAGGGGGGTCGAGTGAAAAACTGTTTTTT

clone_size: NA
v_call: TRBV13
d_call: TRBD2
j_call: TRBJ2-4
cdr3_length: 16
cdr3_aa: CASSSSGIGAKNIQYF
cdr3_nt: TGTGCCAGCAGCTCTAGCGGGATTGGCGCCAAAAACATTCAGTACTTC

clone_size: few
v_call: TRBV2
d_call: TRBD1
j_call: TRBJ2-4
cdr3_length: 14
cdr3_aa: CASSGDRVQNIQYF
cdr3_nt: TGTGCCAGCAGTGGGGACAGGGTCCAAAACATTCAGTACTTC

clone_size: NA
v_call: TRBV15
d_call: NA
j_call: TRBJ1-2
cdr3_length: 15
cdr3_aa: CATSRDKTIYYGYTF
cdr3_nt: TGTGCCACCAGCAGAGACAAGACAATCTACTATGGCTACACCTTC

clone_size: many
v_call: TRBV12-3/TRBV12-4
d_call: NA
j_call: TRBJ1-5
cdr3_length: 16
cdr3_aa: CASSARGAGINQPQHF
cdr3_nt: TGTGCCAGCAGTGCGAGGGGGGCAGGGATCAATCAGCCCCAGCATTTT

clone_size: many
v_call: TRBV18
d_call: TRBD2
j_call: TRBJ2-1
cdr3_length: 16
cdr3_aa: CASSPPTSVTYNEQFF
cdr3_nt: TGTGCCAGCTCACCGCCGACTAGCGTCACCTACAATGAGCAGTTCTTC

clone_size: NA
v_call: TRBV3-1
d_call: NA
j_call: TRBJ2-4
cdr3_length: 17
cdr3_aa: CASSQSSNRVTAGIQYF
cdr3_nt: TGTGCCAGCAGCCAATCCTCAAACAGGGTAACGGCGGGCATTCAGTACTTC

clone_size: many
v_call: TRBV6-2/TRBV6-3
d_call: TRBD2
j_call: TRBJ2-1
cdr3_length: 19
cdr3_aa: CASSYSETSGYSSYNEQFF
cdr3_nt: TGTGCCAGCAGTTACTCGGAGACTAGCGGGTATAGCTCCTACAATGAGCAGTTCTTC